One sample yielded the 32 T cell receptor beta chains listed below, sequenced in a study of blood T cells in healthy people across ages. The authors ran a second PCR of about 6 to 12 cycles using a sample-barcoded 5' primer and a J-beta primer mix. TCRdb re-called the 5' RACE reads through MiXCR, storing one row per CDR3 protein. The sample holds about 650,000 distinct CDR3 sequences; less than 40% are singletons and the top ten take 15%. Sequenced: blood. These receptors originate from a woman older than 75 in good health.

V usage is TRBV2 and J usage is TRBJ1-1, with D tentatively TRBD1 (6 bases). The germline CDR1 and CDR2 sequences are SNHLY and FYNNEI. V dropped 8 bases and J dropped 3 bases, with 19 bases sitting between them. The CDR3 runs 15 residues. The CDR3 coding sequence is TGTGCCAGCGGGAGTAAAGCAGGGGAGGACACTGAAGCTTTCTTT. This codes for CASGSKAGEDTEAFF.

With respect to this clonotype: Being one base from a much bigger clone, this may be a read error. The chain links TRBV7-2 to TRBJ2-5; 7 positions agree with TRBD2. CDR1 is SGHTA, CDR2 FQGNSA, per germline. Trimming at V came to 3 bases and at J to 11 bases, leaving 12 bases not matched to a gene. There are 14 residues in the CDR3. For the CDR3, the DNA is TGTGCCAGCAGCTTGGAAGCGGGGATTCATGAGCAGTACTTC. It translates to CASSLEAGIHEQYF.

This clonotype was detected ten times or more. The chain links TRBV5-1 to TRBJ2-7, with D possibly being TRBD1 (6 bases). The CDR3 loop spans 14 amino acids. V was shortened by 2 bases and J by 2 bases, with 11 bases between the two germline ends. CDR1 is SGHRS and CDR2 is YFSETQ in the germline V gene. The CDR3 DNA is TGCGCCAGCAGCTTATTACAGGGCACCTACGAGCAGTACTTC. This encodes CASSLLQGTYEQYF.

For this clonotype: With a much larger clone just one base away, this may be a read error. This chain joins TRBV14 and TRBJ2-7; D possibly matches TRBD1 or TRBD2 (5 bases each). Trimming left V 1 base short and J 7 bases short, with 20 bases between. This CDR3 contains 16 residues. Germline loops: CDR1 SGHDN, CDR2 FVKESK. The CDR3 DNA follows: TGTGCCAGCAGCCAAGTAGGCAGGGAGTCCTACAATGAGCAGTACTTC. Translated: CASSQVGRESYNEQYF.

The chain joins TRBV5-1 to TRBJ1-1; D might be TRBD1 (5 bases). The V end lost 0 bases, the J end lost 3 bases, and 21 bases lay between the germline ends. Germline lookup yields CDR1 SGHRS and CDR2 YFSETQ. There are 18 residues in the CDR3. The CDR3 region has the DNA TGCGCCAGCAGCTTGGCTAGGGGCCGCAATGGGTTAGACACTGAAGCTTTCTTT. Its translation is CASSLARGRNGLDTEAFF. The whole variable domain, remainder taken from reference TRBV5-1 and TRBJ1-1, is KAGVTQTPRYLIKTRGQQVTLSCSPISGHRSVSWYQQTPGQGLQFLFEYFSETQRNKGNFPGRFSGRQFSNSRSEMNVSTLELGDSALYLCASSLARGRNGLDTEAFFGQGTRLTVV.

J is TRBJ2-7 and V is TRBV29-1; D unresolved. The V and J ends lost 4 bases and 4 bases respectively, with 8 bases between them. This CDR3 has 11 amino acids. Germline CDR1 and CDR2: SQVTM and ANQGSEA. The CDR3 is CSVVVQYEQYF. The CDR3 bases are TGCAGCGTTGTGGTCCAGTACGAGCAGTACTTC.

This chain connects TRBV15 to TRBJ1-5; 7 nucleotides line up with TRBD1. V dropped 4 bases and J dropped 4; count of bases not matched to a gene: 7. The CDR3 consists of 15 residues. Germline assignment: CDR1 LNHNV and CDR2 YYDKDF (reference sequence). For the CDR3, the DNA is TGTGCCACCAGCACGTCGACAGGGTTTAATCAGCCCCAGCATTTT. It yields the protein CATSTSTGFNQPQHF.

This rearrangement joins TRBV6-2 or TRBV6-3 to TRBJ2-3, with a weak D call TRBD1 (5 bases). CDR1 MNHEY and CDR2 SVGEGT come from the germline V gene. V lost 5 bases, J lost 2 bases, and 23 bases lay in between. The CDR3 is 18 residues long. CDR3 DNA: TGTGCCAGCAGTCTAATGGGATTGCTAGTGACAGCCACAGATACGCAGTATTTT. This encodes CASSLMGLLVTATDTQYF.

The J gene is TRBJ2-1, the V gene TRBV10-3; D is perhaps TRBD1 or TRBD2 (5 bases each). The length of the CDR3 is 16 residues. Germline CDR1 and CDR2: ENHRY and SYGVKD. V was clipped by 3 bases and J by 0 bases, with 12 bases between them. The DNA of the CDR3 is TGTGCCATCAGTGACTCCACGGGGCGCTCCTACAATGAGCAGTTCTTC. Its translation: CAISDSTGRSYNEQFF.

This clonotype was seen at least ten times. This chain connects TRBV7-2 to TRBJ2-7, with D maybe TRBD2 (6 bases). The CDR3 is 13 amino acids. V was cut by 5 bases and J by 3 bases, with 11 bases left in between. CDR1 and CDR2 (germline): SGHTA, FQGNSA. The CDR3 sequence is CASSISGIYEQYF. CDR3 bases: TGTGCCAGCAGCATTAGCGGCATCTACGAGCAGTACTTC.

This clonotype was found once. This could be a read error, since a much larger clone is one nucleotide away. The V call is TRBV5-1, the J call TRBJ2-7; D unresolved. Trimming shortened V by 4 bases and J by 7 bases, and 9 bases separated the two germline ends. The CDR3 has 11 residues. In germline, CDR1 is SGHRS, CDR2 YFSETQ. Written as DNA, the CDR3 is TGCGCCAGCAGCGTAGTAAATGAGCAGTACTTC. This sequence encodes CASSVVNEQYF.

The CDR3 DNA sequence: TGCGCCAGCAGCCAAGGGGGACTGGCGACCGGGGAGCTGTTTTTT. This translates into CASSQGGLATGELFF. This chain uses TRBV4-3 with TRBJ2-2, with D tentatively TRBD2 (6 bases). Trimming took 1 base from V and 5 from J, leaving 11 bases between them. CDR3 length equals 15 residues. Germline loops: CDR1 LGHNA, CDR2 YSLEER.

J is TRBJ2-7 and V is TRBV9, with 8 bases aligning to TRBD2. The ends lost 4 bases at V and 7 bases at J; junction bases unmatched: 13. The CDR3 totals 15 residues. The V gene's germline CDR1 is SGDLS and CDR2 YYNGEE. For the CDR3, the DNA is TGTGCCAGCAGCCGGGGGGGCCTCCTTAACAATGAGCAGTACTTC. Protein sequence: CASSRGGLLNNEQYF.

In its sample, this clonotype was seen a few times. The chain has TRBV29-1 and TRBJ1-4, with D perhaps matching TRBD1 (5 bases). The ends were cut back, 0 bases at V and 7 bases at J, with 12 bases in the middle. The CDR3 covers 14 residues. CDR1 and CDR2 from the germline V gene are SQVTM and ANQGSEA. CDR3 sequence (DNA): TGCAGCGTTGAAGATTTTCTCGGGGGTGAAAAACTGTTTTTT. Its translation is CSVEDFLGGEKLFF.

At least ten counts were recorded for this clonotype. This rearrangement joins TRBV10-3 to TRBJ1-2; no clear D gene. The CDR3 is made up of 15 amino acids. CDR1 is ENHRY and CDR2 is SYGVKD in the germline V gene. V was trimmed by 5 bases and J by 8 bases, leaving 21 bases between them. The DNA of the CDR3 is TGTGCCATCAGTCTACGACTGCCCAATGAGGAAGGCTACACCTTC. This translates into CAISLRLPNEEGYTF.

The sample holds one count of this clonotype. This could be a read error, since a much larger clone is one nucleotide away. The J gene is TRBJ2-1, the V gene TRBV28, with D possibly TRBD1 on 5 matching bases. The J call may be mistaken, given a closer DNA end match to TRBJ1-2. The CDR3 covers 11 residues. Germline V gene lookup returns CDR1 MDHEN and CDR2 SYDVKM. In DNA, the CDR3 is TGTGCCAGCAGTGGTGGGGGAGGCTACACCTTC. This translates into CASSGGGGYTF.

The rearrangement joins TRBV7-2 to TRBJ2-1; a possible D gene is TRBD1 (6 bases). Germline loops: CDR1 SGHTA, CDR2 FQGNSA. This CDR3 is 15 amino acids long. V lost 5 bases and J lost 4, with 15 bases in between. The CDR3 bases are TGTGCCAGCAGCGAACAGGGTGGTGAATACAATGAGCAGTTCTTC. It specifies CASSEQGGEYNEQFF.

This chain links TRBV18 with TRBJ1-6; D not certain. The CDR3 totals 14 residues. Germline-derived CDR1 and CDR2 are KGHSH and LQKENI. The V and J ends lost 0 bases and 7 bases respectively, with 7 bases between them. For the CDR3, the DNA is TGTGCCAGCTCACCACCGGCGGGGAATTCACCCCTCCACTTT. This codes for CASSPPAGNSPLHF.

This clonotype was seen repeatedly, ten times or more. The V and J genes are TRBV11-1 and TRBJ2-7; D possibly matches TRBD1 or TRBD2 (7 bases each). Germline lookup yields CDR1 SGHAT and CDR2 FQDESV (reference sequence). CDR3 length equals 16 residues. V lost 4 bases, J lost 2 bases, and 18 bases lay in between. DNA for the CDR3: TGTGCCAGCAGCTCCCGCCCAGGGGGGGCTGCCTACGAGCAGTACTTC. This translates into CASSSRPGGAAYEQYF.

In nucleotides, the CDR3 is TGTGCCAGCAGCAAAACGGGAGAGTCCTCCTACGAGCAGTACTTC. Translating gives CASSKTGESSYEQYF. The V call is TRBV7-7, the J call TRBJ2-7; tentatively, D is TRBD2 (6 bases). The V and J ends lost 5 bases and 0 bases respectively, with 14 bases between them. The CDR3 has 15 amino acids. Germline V gene sequence: CDR1 SSHAT, CDR2 FNYEAQ (reference sequence). Based on the CDR3 plus reference TRBV7-7 and TRBJ2-7, the full variable domain is GAGVSQSPRYKVTKRGQDVTLRCDPISSHATLYWYQQALGQGPEFLTYFNYEAQPDKSGLPSDRFSAERPEGSISTLTIQRTEQRDSAMYRCASSKTGESSYEQYFGPGTRLTVT.

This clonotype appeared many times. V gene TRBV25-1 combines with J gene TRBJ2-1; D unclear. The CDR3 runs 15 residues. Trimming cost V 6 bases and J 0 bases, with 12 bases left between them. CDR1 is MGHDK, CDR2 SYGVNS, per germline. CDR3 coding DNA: TGTGCCAGCAGGCACGGATCAAGCTCCTACAATGAGCAGTTCTTC. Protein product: CASRHGSSSYNEQFF.

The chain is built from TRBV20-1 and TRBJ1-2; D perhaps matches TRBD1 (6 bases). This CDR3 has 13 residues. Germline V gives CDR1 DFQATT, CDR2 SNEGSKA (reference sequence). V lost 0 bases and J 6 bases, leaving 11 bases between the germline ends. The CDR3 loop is CSARDYRADGYTF. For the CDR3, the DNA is TGCAGTGCTAGAGATTACAGGGCTGATGGCTACACCTTC.

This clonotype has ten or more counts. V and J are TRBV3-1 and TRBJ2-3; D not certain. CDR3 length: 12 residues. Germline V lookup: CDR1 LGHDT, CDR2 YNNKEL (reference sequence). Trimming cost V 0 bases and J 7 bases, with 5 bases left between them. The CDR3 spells CASSQEPHTQYF. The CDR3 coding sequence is TGTGCCAGCAGCCAAGAGCCTCATACGCAGTATTTT.

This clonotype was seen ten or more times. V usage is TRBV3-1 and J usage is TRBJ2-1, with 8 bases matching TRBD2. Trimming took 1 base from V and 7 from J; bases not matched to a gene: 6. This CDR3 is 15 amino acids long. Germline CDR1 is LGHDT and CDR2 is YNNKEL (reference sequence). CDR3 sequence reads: CASSQGGASGNEQFF. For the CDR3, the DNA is TGTGCCAGCAGCCAAGGTGGAGCTAGCGGGAATGAGCAGTTCTTC.

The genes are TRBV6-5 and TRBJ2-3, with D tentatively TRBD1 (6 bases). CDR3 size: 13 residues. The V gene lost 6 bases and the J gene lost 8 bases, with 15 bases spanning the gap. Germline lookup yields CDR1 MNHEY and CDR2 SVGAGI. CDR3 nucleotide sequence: TGTGCCAGCAGCGAGGGGGTCCCAGGTACGCAGTATTTT. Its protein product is CASSEGVPGTQYF.

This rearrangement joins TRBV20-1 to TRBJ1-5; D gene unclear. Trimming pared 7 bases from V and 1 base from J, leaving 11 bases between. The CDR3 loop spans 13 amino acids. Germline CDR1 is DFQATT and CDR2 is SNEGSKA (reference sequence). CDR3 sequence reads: CSVRAYSNQPQHF. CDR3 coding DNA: TGCAGTGTCAGAGCATACAGCAATCAGCCCCAGCATTTT.

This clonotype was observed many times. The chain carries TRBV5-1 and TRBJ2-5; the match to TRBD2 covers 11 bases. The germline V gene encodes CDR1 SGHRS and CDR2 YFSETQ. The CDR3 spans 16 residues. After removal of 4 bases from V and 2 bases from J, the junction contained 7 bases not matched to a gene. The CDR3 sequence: CASSRGLAGGQETQYF. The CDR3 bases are TGCGCCAGCAGCCGCGGGCTAGCGGGGGGACAAGAGACCCAGTACTTC.

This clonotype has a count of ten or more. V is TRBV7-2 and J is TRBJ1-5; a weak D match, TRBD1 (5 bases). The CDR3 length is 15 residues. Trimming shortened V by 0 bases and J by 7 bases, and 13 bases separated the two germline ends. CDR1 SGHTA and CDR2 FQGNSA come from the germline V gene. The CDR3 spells CASSLAGGGGQPQHF. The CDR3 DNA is TGTGCCAGCAGCTTAGCGGGGGGAGGAGGGCAGCCCCAGCATTTT.

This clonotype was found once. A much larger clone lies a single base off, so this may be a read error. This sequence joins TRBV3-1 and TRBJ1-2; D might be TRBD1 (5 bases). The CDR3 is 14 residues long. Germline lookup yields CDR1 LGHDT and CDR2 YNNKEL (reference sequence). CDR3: CAGSQDDSPYGYTF. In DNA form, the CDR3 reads TGTGCCGGCAGCCAAGATGACAGTCCCTATGGCTACACCTTC.

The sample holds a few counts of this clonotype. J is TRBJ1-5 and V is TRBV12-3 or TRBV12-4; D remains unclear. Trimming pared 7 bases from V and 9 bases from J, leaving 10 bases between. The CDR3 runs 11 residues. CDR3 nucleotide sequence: TGTGCCAGCATCGAGGGTAGGCCCCAGCATTTT. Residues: CASIEGRPQHF.

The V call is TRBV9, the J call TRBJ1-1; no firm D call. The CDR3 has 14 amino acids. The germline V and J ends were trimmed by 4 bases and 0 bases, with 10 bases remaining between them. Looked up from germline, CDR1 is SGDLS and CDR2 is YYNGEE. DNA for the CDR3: TGTGCCAGCAGCCCCCGACCGATGAACACTGAAGCTTTCTTT. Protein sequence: CASSPRPMNTEAFF.

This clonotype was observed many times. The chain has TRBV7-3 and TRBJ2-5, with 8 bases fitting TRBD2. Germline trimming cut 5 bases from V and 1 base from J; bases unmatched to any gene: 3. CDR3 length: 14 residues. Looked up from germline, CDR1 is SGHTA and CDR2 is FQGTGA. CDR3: CASSGAGAQETQYF. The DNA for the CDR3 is TGTGCCAGCAGCGGAGCGGGGGCCCAAGAGACCCAGTACTTC. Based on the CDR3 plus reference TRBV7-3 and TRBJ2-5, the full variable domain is GAGVSQTPSNKVTEKGKYVELRCDPISGHTALYWYRQSLGQGPEFLIYFQGTGAADDSGLPNDRFFAVRPEGSVSTLKIQRTERGDSAVYLCASSGAGAQETQYFGPGTRLLVL.